These 18 T cell receptor beta chains came from one sample sequenced in a study of cytomegalovirus exposure and HLA in healthy donors. Vbeta (60) and Jbeta (13) primers were used in the PCR. Produced via immunoSEQ multiplex PCR; TCRdb's table is partial and in-frame only. Of more than 150,000 clones listed, 80% are singletons. Specimen: PBMCs. The origin of the receptors is a boy aged 5 to 17 in good health and CMV-seronegative.

V usage is TRBV9 and J usage is TRBJ1-3; D is possibly TRBD1 (5 bases). CDR1 is SGDLS and CDR2 is YYNGEE in the germline V gene. CDR3 length: 16 residues. Between the trimmed V and J ends, which lost 0 bases and 0 bases, there was a span of 10 bases. This chain's CDR3 is CASSVEQAHSGNTIYF. DNA of the CDR3: TGTGCCAGCAGCGTAGAACAGGCCCACTCTGGAAACACCATATATTTT.

This clone was observed a single time. This is likely a read error, given that the CDR3 carries no conserved phenylalanine or tryptophan at its end. The DNA is left out, because the CDR3 cannot be placed on it with certainty; the CDR3 is given as TCRdb lists it. The CDR3 loop reads CASSQSWRQV. This rearrangement joins TRBV23-1 to TRBJ1-5; the table's D gene call, TRBD1, was not cross checked with the DNA. TRBV23-1 belongs to the ORF category, with a function that is uncertain. The CDR3 length equals 10 residues, ends included.

This chain links TRBV7-3 with TRBJ2-6; D not resolved. The CDR3 sequence is 16 residues long. CDR1 is SGHTA and CDR2 is FQGTGA in the germline V gene. V was cut by 4 bases and J by 1 base, with 11 bases left in between. In DNA, the CDR3 is TGTGCCAGCAGCTCAGACATCCCTTCTGGGGCCAACGTCCTGACTTTC. Amino acids: CASSSDIPSGANVLTF.

This CDR3 reads CASSSELQGHQFF. The DNA for the CDR3 is TGTGCCAGCAGCTCAGAACTACAGGGGCATCAGTTCTTC. V is TRBV14 and J is TRBJ2-1; 7 bases map to TRBD1. Germline values: CDR1 SGHDN, CDR2 FVKESK. The V and J ends lost 5 bases and 13 bases, in that order; junction bases with no gene match: 11. The CDR3 consists of 13 residues.

The chain couples TRBV7-9 to TRBJ2-3; 7 bases line up with TRBD2. Germline CDR1 is SEHNR and CDR2 is FQNEAQ (reference sequence). V trimming: 4 bases; J trimming: 4 bases; junction bases outside the gene matches: 2. The CDR3 is 13 residues long. The chain's CDR3 is CASSSGLSDTQYF. The CDR3 DNA sequence: TGTGCCAGCAGCTCGGGACTATCAGATACGCAGTATTTT.

This clone has just a few counts. V is TRBV11-2 and J is TRBJ2-5, with 8 bases identical to TRBD2. This CDR3 region has 15 residues. Germline CDR1 is SGHAT and CDR2 is FQNNGV. V trimming: 1 base; J trimming: 5 bases; junction bases outside the gene matches: 6. CDR3: CASSLAGGRWETQYF. The CDR3 DNA sequence: TGTGCCAGCAGCTTAGCGGGGGGGAGGTGGGAGACCCAGTACTTC.

The rearrangement links TRBV5-1 to TRBJ2-5; 10 bases are shared with TRBD1. The assigned J gene may be wrong: the sequence end matches TRBJ2-7 better. The CDR3 covers 15 residues. Germline lookup yields CDR1 SGHRS and CDR2 YFSETQ. CDR3 loop: CASSLGQGALREQYF. The CDR3 bases are TGCGCCAGCAGCTTGGGACAGGGGGCTCTCCGCGAGCAGTACTTC.

The chain links TRBV5-8 to TRBJ2-1; TRBD2 agrees at 12 bases. The CDR3 is 16 residues long. The germline V gene encodes CDR1 SGHTS and CDR2 YDEGEE. Trimming cost V 0 bases and J 6 bases; bases outside gene matches: 4. CDR3 sequence: CASSLDETSGSNEQFF. DNA for the CDR3: TGTGCCAGCAGCTTGGATGAGACTAGCGGGAGCAATGAGCAGTTCTTC.

The chain is built from TRBV6-1 and TRBJ2-3; TRBD2 matches 10 bases. Germline loops: CDR1 MNHNS, CDR2 SASEGT. V was clipped by 3 bases and J by 4 bases; unmatched bases: 10. CDR3 length equals 17 residues. The DNA for the CDR3 is TGTGCCAGCAGTGAGATAGCGGGGGGCCAAGGGGCAGATACGCAGTATTTT. Protein sequence: CASSEIAGGQGADTQYF.

This chain joins TRBV6-1 and TRBJ2-7; D unresolved. The V gene's germline CDR1 is MNHNS and CDR2 SASEGT. The CDR3 is 14 amino acids. Trimming removed 5 bases from V and 2 bases from J, with 13 bases in between. CDR3 region: CASSPGLTPYEQYF. The CDR3 coding sequence is TGTGCCAGCAGTCCGGGTCTCACTCCCTACGAGCAGTACTTC.

The chain combines TRBV5-1 with TRBJ2-7; maybe TRBD2 (5 bases). The CDR3 has 15 residues. The ends were cut back, 6 bases at V and 3 bases at J, with 19 bases in the middle. Germline CDR1 is SGHRS and CDR2 is YFSETQ. CDR3 coding DNA: TGCGCCAGCAACGTCATCCCCGGGGTGGGCTACGAGCAGTACTTC. Protein: CASNVIPGVGYEQYF.

The V call is TRBV7-8, the J call TRBJ2-2, with 8 positions matching TRBD1. The CDR3 has 15 residues. V gave up 6 bases and J gave up 8 bases; unmatched junction bases: 11. Germline CDR1 is SGHVS and CDR2 is FQNEAQ. Here the CDR3 reads CASRPRDRLLGELFF. DNA for the CDR3: TGTGCCAGCAGACCCCGGGACAGGCTACTTGGGGAGCTGTTTTTT.

The V call is TRBV9, the J call TRBJ2-7, with 10 positions matching TRBD2. The CDR3 extends over 15 amino acids. V lost 2 bases to trimming and J lost 4 bases; unmatched junction nucleotides: 6. CDR1 and CDR2 (germline): SGDLS, YYNGEE. The CDR3 loop reads CASSVTGTSVYEQYF. The CDR3 nucleotides are TGTGCCAGCAGCGTTACCGGGACTAGCGTTTACGAGCAGTACTTC.

The CDR3 region is CASSYSRQGNEKLFF. In DNA, the CDR3 is TGTGCCAGCAGTTACTCGAGGCAGGGTAATGAAAAACTGTTTTTT. J is TRBJ1-4 and V is TRBV6-5; D is perhaps TRBD1 (5 bases). Germline V CDR1 and CDR2: MNHEY, SVGAGI. CDR3 length equals 15 residues. Trimming cost V 0 bases and J 4 bases, with 9 bases left between them.

The rearrangement uses TRBV10-3 and TRBJ1-2; D is uncertain. The CDR3 has 14 residues. Deletions cut 10 bases from V and 0 bases from J, with 15 bases between. Germline-derived CDR1 and CDR2 are ENHRY and SYGVKD. The chain's CDR3 is CATTHPQANYGYTF. The CDR3 DNA reads as TGTGCCACCACACATCCACAAGCTAACTATGGCTACACCTTC.

The chain recombines TRBV11-3 with TRBJ2-1; D perhaps matches TRBD2 (5 bases). The CDR3 length is 16 residues. The ends were cut back, 1 base at V and 7 bases at J, with 17 bases in the middle. Germline values: CDR1 SGHNT, CDR2 YENEEA. The CDR3 DNA is TGTGCCAGCAGCTTAGGAATCCGGGATCAGAAGAATGAGCAGTTCTTC. This gives the protein CASSLGIRDQKNEQFF.

This clone was seen only once. V usage is TRBV5-1 and J usage is TRBJ1-2; a possible D gene is TRBD1 (6 bases). The CDR3 extends over 13 amino acids. CDR1 SGHRS and CDR2 YFSETQ come from the germline V gene. Between the trimmed V and J ends, which lost 3 bases and 8 bases, there was a span of 14 bases. The CDR3 protein is CASSSGVWDGYTF. The CDR3 DNA reads TGCGCCAGCAGCTCAGGGGTGTGGGACGGCTACACCTTC. Full variable domain (missing parts from reference TRBV5-1 and TRBJ1-2): KAGVTQTPRYLIKTRGQQVTLSCSPISGHRSVSWYQQTPGQGLQFLFEYFSETQRNKGNFPGRFSGRQFSNSRSEMNVSTLELGDSALYLCASSSGVWDGYTFGSGTRLTVV.

J is TRBJ2-7 and V is TRBV7-2; no clear D gene. The CDR3 totals 12 residues. V was clipped by 5 bases and J by 3 bases, with 8 bases between them. The germline CDR1 and CDR2 sequences are SGHTA and FQGNSA. The CDR3: CASSIQVYEQYF. The CDR3 DNA is TGTGCCAGCAGCATACAAGTCTACGAGCAGTACTTC.